These 8 T cell receptor beta chains came from one sample sequenced in a study of molecular identifiers for immune sequencing clone quantification. In TCRdb, the PCR reads were re-called with MiXCR into one record per CDR3 protein. The table has around 480,000 distinct CDR3 sequences, 20% to 25% seen once. Sequencing input: naive CD8+ T cells from blood, with Jurkat cell RNA spiked in. Subset specified: FACS-sorted CD8+CD4-CCR7+CD45RA+ naive T cells. These receptors came from a human donor in good health. Some libraries in this study had Jurkat cell RNA spiked in.

The V call is TRBV6-1, the J call TRBJ2-3; no definite D call. Germline V gives CDR1 MNHNS, CDR2 SASEGT. The germline V and J ends were trimmed by 1 base and 2 bases, with 16 bases remaining between them. The CDR3 spans 17 residues. The CDR3 DNA reads as TGTGCCAGCAGTGAAGAACTCTGGGCAGTGTTCACAGATACGCAGTATTTT. Translation gives CASSEELWAVFTDTQYF.

This chain uses TRBV19 with TRBJ2-3; 7 bases line up with TRBD1. The CDR3 is 15 residues long. Looked up from germline, CDR1 is LNHDA and CDR2 is SQIVND (reference sequence). The junction had 7 bases not matched to a gene; V was cut back by 5 bases and J by 2 bases. CDR3: CASSFLTGPTDTQYF. CDR3 sequence (DNA): TGTGCCAGTAGTTTCTTGACAGGGCCCACAGATACGCAGTATTTT.

This clonotype was found many times. This rearrangement joins TRBV4-3 to TRBJ2-3, with 11 bases lining up with TRBD2. The CDR3 contains 16 residues. Germline CDR1 LGHNA, CDR2 YSLEER. Trimming removed 3 bases from V and 4 bases from J; junction bases left unmatched: 6. The CDR3 DNA sequence: TGCGCCAGCAGCCAGGGAACTAGCGGGAGTTCAGATACGCAGTATTTT. Encoded protein: CASSQGTSGSSDTQYF.

This clonotype was seen ten or more times. V usage is TRBV24-1 and J usage is TRBJ2-2; possibly TRBD2 for D (5 bases). The germline V and J ends were trimmed by 4 bases and 5 bases, with 22 bases remaining between them. CDR3 length equals 18 residues. The germline V gene encodes CDR1 KGHDR and CDR2 SFDVKD. This CDR3 is CATSDPTTRPSGTGELFF. The CDR3 bases are TGTGCCACCAGTGACCCGACCACTAGACCGTCCGGTACCGGGGAGCTGTTTTTT.

On this clonotype itself: At one end the junction does not follow the germline gene, possibly because of a read error. The chain employs TRBV4-3 and TRBJ2-7, with unresolved D. Germline V gives CDR1 LGHNA, CDR2 YSLEER. This CDR3 has 14 amino acids. CDR3 DNA sequence: TGCGCCAGCAGCGCCTCGGTCTCCGGGTACGAGCAGTGCTTC. Amino acid sequence: CASSASVSGYEQCF.

This sequence joins TRBV16 and TRBJ1-5, with D uncertain. Germline-derived CDR1 and CDR2 are KGHSY and FQNENV. The CDR3 runs 13 residues. Trimming removed 3 bases from V and 5 bases from J, with 8 bases in between. CDR3 coding DNA: TGTGCCAGCAGCCACGGGCCATATCAGCCCCAGCATTTT. Translating gives CASSHGPYQPQHF.

In its sample, this clonotype was seen many times. The CDR3 protein is CASSFGADTQYF. The CDR3 DNA is TGTGCCAGCAGCTTTGGGGCAGATACGCAGTATTTT. This chain uses TRBV13 with TRBJ2-3; D unresolved. Trimming shortened V by 3 bases and J by 4 bases, and 5 bases separated the two germline ends. CDR3 length equals 12 residues. Germline CDR1 reads PRHDT; CDR2 reads FYEKMQ (reference sequence).

This clonotype was seen many times. V and J are TRBV4-3 and TRBJ1-5; D unresolved. There are 15 residues in the CDR3. Between the trimmed V and J ends, which lost 0 bases and 7 bases, there was a span of 13 bases. Looked up from germline, CDR1 is LGHNA and CDR2 is YSLEER. For the CDR3, the DNA is TGCGCCAGCAGCCAAGATATTTCGAATGGCCAGCCCCAGCATTTT. It is translated as CASSQDISNGQPQHF.